The 20 T cell receptor beta chains given below trace back to one sample, sequenced in a study of blood T cell repertoires in COVID-19. Using immunoSEQ multiplex PCR, the repertoire was profiled, and TCRdb retains in-frame clones only, with some absent. The sample yields about 210,000 clones, around 80% seen once. The sequenced material came from peripheral blood. These receptors all come from a woman between 40 and 50 years old with acute or convalescent COVID-19.

The rearrangement joins TRBV7-2 to TRBJ1-1; D call uncertain. The CDR3 is 13 amino acids. Trimming took off 5 bases at V and 1 base at J, with 8 bases between the two ends. Looked up from germline, CDR1 is SGHTA and CDR2 is FQGNSA. The DNA for the CDR3 is TGTGCCAGCAGCCCGGGATCGAACACTGAAGCTTTCTTT. This sequence encodes CASSPGSNTEAFF.

The J gene is TRBJ2-1, the V gene TRBV7-9; 10 bases fit TRBD2. J gave up 8 bases and V 3 bases, and 10 bases lay outside the gene matches. The CDR3 is 16 amino acids. Germline V gene data show CDR1 as SEHNR and CDR2 as FQNEAQ (reference sequence). The CDR3 is CASSFEAGGLYDEQFF. CDR3 coding DNA: TGTGCCAGCAGCTTCGAAGCGGGAGGGCTGTATGATGAGCAGTTCTTC.

The chain carries TRBV19 and TRBJ1-5; D unclear. Trimming removed 4 bases from V and 0 bases from J, with 10 bases in between. The CDR3 is made up of 15 amino acids. Germline V CDR1 and CDR2: LNHDA, SQIVND (reference sequence). Here the CDR3 reads CASSNSGLSNQPQHF. In DNA, the CDR3 is TGTGCCAGTAGTAACTCAGGACTTAGCAATCAGCCCCAGCATTTT.

This chain links TRBV24-1 with TRBJ2-5, with TRBD1 matching 8 bases. Germline V gene lookup returns CDR1 KGHDR and CDR2 SFDVKD. The CDR3 consists of 15 residues. V shed 0 bases, J shed 5 bases, and the junction held 4 bases outside the gene matches. Here the CDR3 DNA reads TGTGCCACCAGTGATTTGGAGACAGGGGTGGAGACCCAGTACTTC. This gives the protein CATSDLETGVETQYF.

This chain connects TRBV24-1 to TRBJ2-5, with TRBD1 identical over 10 bases. Trimming cost V 1 base and J 5 bases; bases outside gene matches: 6. Per the germline V gene, CDR1 is KGHDR and CDR2 is SFDVKD. This CDR3 is built from 16 residues. CDR3 amino acids: CATSDFGTGVGETQYF. The CDR3 DNA sequence: TGTGCCACCAGTGATTTCGGGACAGGGGTGGGGGAGACCCAGTACTTC.

The gene calls are TRBV6-2 or TRBV6-3 and TRBJ1-6, with 7 positions matching TRBD1. This CDR3 comprises 12 residues. Germline V gives CDR1 MNHEY, CDR2 SVGEGT. J gave up 10 bases and V 6 bases, and 3 bases lay outside the gene matches. The CDR3 region is CASSSGGSPLHF. For the CDR3, the DNA is TGTGCCAGCAGCTCAGGGGGATCACCCCTCCACTTT.

The chain employs TRBV11-3 and TRBJ2-1; 7 nucleotides align to TRBD2. Germline V gene data show CDR1 as SGHNT and CDR2 as YENEEA. Trimming cost V 0 bases and J 0 bases; bases outside gene matches: 5. This CDR3 is 17 amino acids long. For the CDR3, the DNA is TGTGCCAGCAGCTTAGAAAGGCGGGAGAGCTCCTACAATGAGCAGTTCTTC. Encoded protein: CASSLERRESSYNEQFF.

V is TRBV7-9 and J is TRBJ2-1, with a weak D call TRBD2 (6 bases). With 2 bases removed from V and 11 bases from J, the gap between germline ends came to 25 bases. CDR3 length equals 17 residues. Germline CDR1 is SEHNR and CDR2 is FQNEAQ (reference sequence). CDR3 region: CASSLKGELATFNKQFF. CDR3 coding DNA: TGTGCCAGCAGCTTAAAAGGTGAACTAGCAACCTTTAATAAGCAGTTCTTC.

The J gene is TRBJ2-1, the V gene TRBV29-1, with D unresolved. Germline V lookup: CDR1 SQVTM, CDR2 ANQGSEA. This CDR3 comprises 10 residues. Between the trimmed V and J ends, which lost 6 bases and 6 bases, there was a span of 6 bases. CDR3 protein: CSVYFNEQFF. The CDR3 DNA follows: TGCAGCGTCTATTTCAATGAGCAGTTCTTC.

This chain connects TRBV5-1 to TRBJ1-4; a weak D match, TRBD1 (5 bases). CDR3 length: 15 residues. CDR1 is SGHRS, CDR2 YFSETQ, per germline. V was cut by 2 bases and J by 7 bases, with 15 bases left in between. In nucleotides, the CDR3 is TGCGCCAGCAGCTTTACAGGAGGGCTGAGTGAAAAACTGTTTTTT. It codes for CASSFTGGLSEKLFF.

In this sample, this clone turned up a few times. The rearrangement links TRBV18 to TRBJ1-4; D is uncertain. This CDR3 is 14 amino acids long. CDR1 is KGHSH and CDR2 is LQKENI in the germline V gene. Trimming removed 1 base from V and 8 bases from J, with 11 bases in between. CDR3 residues: CASSPQLNEEKLFF. The DNA for the CDR3 is TGTGCCAGCTCACCACAACTAAACGAGGAAAAACTGTTTTTT.

This clone was observed a few times. The chain links TRBV6-2 or TRBV6-3 to TRBJ1-5; D perhaps matches TRBD1 (6 bases). The CDR3 covers 15 residues. The V and J ends lost 5 bases and 5 bases respectively, with 16 bases between them. From germline, CDR1 is MNHEY and CDR2 SVGEGT. This chain's CDR3 is CASSPPRGGDQPQHF. For the CDR3, the DNA is TGTGCCAGCAGTCCCCCCAGAGGGGGGGATCAGCCCCAGCATTTT.

This clone was recorded once. This chain joins TRBV5-6 and TRBJ2-5, with a weak D call TRBD1 (6 bases). Germline CDR1 SGHDT, CDR2 YYEEEE. This CDR3 comprises 14 residues. Deletions cut 4 bases from V and 0 bases from J, with 10 bases between. Here the CDR3 reads CASSLGQYQETQYF. CDR3 in DNA: TGTGCCAGCAGCCTCGGACAGTACCAAGAGACCCAGTACTTC.

The V and J genes are TRBV6-2 or TRBV6-3 and TRBJ2-2; the match to TRBD1 covers 8 bases. V lost 0 bases and J lost 3; bases outside the gene matches: 6. Germline V gives CDR1 MNHEY, CDR2 SVGEGT. The CDR3 is 17 residues long. The CDR3 is CASSYSMTGEDTGELFF. The CDR3 DNA follows: TGTGCCAGCAGTTACTCGATGACAGGGGAGGACACCGGGGAGCTGTTTTTT.

The V gene is TRBV6-5, the J gene TRBJ1-2; 11 bases fit TRBD1. V lost 6 bases to trimming and J lost 9 bases; unmatched junction nucleotides: 6. This CDR3 is built from 13 residues. Germline V CDR1 and CDR2: MNHEY, SVGAGI. The CDR3 reads CASSLGQGASYTF. The CDR3 DNA is TGTGCCAGCAGCCTAGGACAGGGGGCGAGCTACACCTTC.

The chain employs TRBV6-1 and TRBJ1-2; TRBD1 matches 7 bases. J was trimmed by 0 bases and V by 2 bases; bases with no gene match: 15. Germline CDR1 reads MNHNS; CDR2 reads SASEGT. This CDR3 spans 19 amino acids. Here the CDR3 reads CASSERIPGQSNANYGYTF. The CDR3 DNA reads as TGTGCCAGCAGTGAAAGAATTCCGGGACAGTCCAACGCTAACTATGGCTACACCTTC.

The chain uses TRBV9 and TRBJ1-2, with TRBD1 as a possible D gene (6 bases). The V and J ends lost 4 bases and 7 bases respectively, with 17 bases between them. The CDR3 is 14 amino acids. CDR1 and CDR2 (germline): SGDLS, YYNGEE. CDR3 sequence: CASSPAGGMGGYTF. CDR3 coding DNA: TGTGCCAGCAGCCCGGCGGGGGGCATGGGTGGCTACACCTTC.

This chain joins TRBV9 and TRBJ1-2; no clear D gene. The CDR3 runs to 15 residues. The germline V gene has CDR1 SGDLS and CDR2 YYNGEE. V shed 0 bases and J shed 5 bases, with 14 bases lying between them. This chain's CDR3 is CASSVDSTISYGYTF. CDR3 bases: TGTGCCAGCAGCGTAGATAGTACGATCTCATATGGCTACACCTTC.

This clone appeared a single time. The genes are TRBV7-9 and TRBJ2-1, with D hard to call. The ends were cut back, 2 bases at V and 8 bases at J, with 4 bases in the middle. There are 11 residues in the CDR3. CDR1 is SEHNR, CDR2 FQNEAQ, per germline (reference sequence). For the CDR3, the DNA is TGTGCCAGCAGCTTACTCCATGAGCAGTTCTTC. This gives the protein CASSLLHEQFF.

J is TRBJ1-4 and V is TRBV29-1; a weak D match, TRBD1 (5 bases). The CDR3 spans 12 residues. The germline CDR1 and CDR2 sequences are SQVTM and ANQGSEA. V was cut by 4 bases and J by 4 bases, with 7 bases left in between. The CDR3 DNA is TGCAGCGTTGGACAGATTAATGAAAAACTGTTTTTT. Translated, it gives CSVGQINEKLFF.